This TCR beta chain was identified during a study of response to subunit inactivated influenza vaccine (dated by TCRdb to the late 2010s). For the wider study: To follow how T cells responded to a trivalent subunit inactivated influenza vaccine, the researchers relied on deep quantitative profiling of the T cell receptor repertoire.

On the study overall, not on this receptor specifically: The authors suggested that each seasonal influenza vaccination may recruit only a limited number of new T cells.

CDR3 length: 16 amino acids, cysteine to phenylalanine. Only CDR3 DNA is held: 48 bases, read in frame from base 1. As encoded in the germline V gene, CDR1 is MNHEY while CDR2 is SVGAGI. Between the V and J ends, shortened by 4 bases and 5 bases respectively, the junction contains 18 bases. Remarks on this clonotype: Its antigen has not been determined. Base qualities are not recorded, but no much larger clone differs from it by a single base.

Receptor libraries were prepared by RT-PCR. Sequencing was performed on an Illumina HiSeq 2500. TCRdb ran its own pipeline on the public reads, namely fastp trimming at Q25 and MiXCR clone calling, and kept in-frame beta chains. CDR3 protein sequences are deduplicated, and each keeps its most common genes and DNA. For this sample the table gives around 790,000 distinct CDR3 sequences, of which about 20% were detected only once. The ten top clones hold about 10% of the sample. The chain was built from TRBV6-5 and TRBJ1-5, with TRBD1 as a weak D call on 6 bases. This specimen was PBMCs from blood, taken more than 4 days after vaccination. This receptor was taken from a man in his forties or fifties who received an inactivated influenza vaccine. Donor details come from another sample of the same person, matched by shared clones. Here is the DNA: TGTGCCAGCAGTTCCAGAAGACGCAGGGGCGATCAGCCCCAGCATTTT. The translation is CASSSRRRRGDQPQHF.